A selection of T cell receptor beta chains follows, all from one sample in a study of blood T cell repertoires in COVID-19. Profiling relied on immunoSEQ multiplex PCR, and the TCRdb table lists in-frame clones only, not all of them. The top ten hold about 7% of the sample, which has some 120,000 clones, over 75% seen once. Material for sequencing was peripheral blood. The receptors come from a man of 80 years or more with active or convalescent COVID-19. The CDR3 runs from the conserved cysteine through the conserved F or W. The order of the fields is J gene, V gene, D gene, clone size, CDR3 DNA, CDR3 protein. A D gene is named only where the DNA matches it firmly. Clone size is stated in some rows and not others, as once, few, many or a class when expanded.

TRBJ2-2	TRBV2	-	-	TGTGCCAGCAAACGGGGAGCGAACACCGGGGAGCTGTTTTTT	CASKRGANTGELFF
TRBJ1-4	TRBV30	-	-	TGTGCCTGGAGTGTACGACGGGTTTTAAATGAAAAACTGTTTTTT	CAWSVRRVLNEKLFF
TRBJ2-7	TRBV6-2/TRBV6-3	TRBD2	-	TGTGCCAGCAGTTCGCGTAGCGGGAGTATCTACGAGCAGTACTTC	CASSSRSGSIYEQYF
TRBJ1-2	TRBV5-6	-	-	TGTGCCAGCAGCTTGTTAGAGAACTATGGCTACACCTTC	CASSLLENYGYTF
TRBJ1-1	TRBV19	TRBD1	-	TGTGCCAGTATCAACAGGGGGAGGACTGAAGCTTTCTTT	CASINRGRTEAFF
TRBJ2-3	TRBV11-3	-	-	TGTGCCAGCAGCTTACTATTTGCGGGTCTCGGTTGCACAGATACGCAGTATTTT	CASSLLFAGLGCTDTQYF
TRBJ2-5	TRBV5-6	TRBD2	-	TGTGCCAGCAGCGGGTCCGGGACTAGGCTCGCAGAGACCCAGTACTTC	CASSGSGTRLAETQYF
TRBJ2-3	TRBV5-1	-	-	TGCGCCAGCAGCTCCCTTGAGGCAGATACGCAGTATTTT	CASSSLEADTQYF
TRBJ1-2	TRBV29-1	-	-	TGCAGCGGGGGGGTGGACGGGAGAGGCTACACCTTC	CSGGVDGRGYTF
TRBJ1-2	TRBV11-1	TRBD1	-	TGTGCCAGCAGCAACAGGGGGCTGGGCTATGGCTACACCTTC	CASSNRGLGYGYTF
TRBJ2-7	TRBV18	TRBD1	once	TGTGCCAGCTCACCGTCCTATAACTTCCGGGACAGGGCCAGGAGCTCCTACGAGCAGTACTTC	CASSPSYNFRDRARSSYEQYF
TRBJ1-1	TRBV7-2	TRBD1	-	TGTGCCAGCAGCTTAACCCGGGACAGGGGGACTGAAGCTTTCTTT	CASSLTRDRGTEAFF
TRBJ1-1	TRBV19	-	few	TGTGCCAGTAGTATAGTCGGGGACACTGAAGCTTTCTTT	CASSIVGDTEAFF
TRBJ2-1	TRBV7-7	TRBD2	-	TGTGCCAGCAGCCTAACCGGGACTAGCGGGAGCGGTGAGCAGTTCTTC	CASSLTGTSGSGEQFF
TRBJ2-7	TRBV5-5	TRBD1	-	TGTGCCAGCAGCCTGGACAGGGGAGACTCCTACGAGCAGTACTTC	CASSLDRGDSYEQYF
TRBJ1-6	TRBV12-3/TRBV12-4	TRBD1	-	TGTGCCAGCAGTTTGACAGGGGATTCACCCCTCCACTTT	CASSLTGDSPLHF
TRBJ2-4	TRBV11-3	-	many	TGTGCCAGCAGCTTATCACTAGCCAAAAACATTCAGTACTTC	CASSLSLAKNIQYF
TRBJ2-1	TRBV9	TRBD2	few	TGTGCCAGCAGCGTAGCATCCCTAGCGGGGTACAATGAGCAGTTCTTC	CASSVASLAGYNEQFF
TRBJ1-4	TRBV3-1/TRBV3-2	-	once	TGTGCCAGCAGCCAAGATAGCACAGGCGGAATTGGTGAAAAACTGTTTTTT	CASSQDSTGGIGEKLFF
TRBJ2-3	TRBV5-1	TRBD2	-	TGCGCCAGCAGCTGGGCCGCGGGACTAGCGGGACCCTCTAGCACAGATACGCAGTATTTT	CASSWAAGLAGPSSTDTQYF
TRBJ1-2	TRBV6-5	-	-	TGTGCCAGCAGTTACTCGCGCCTCCACTATGGCTACACCTTC	CASSYSRLHYGYTF
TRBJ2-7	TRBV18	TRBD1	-	TGTGCCAGCTCACCAGGACAGGGAGGATATTACGAGCAGTACTTC	CASSPGQGGYYEQYF
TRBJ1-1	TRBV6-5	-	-	TGTGCCAGCAGTTACTCTCCAGGGTCGTACACTGAAGCTTTCTTT	CASSYSPGSYTEAFF
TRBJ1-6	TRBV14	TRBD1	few	TGTGCCAGCAGCCTCCTGAAGGGGGCCTCACCCCTCCACTTT	CASSLLKGASPLHF
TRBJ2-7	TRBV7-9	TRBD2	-	TGTGCCAGCAGCTTACGGGAGGGTCCAGCCTACGAGCAGTACTTC	CASSLREGPAYEQYF
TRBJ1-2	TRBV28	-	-	TGTGCCAGCACCTCATGGGGGGACTCAGGCTACACCTTC	CASTSWGDSGYTF
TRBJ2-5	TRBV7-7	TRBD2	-	TGTGCCAGCAGCTTATTAGCGGGGACAACTGGGGAGACCCAGTACTTC	CASSLLAGTTGETQYF
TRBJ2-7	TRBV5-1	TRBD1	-	TGCGCCAGCAGCCCGGGACAGGGAGACTACGAGCAGTACTTC	CASSPGQGDYEQYF
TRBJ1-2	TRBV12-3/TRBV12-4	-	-	TGTGCCAGCAGTCCCGACAGGAATGGCTACACCTTC	CASSPDRNGYTF
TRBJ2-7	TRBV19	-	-	TGTGCCAGTAGTGACCTAGGGGGCTCCTACGAGCAGTACTTC	CASSDLGGSYEQYF
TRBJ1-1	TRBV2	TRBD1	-	TGTGCCAGCAGGTCCGGGACAGGGGTGACTGAAGCTTTCTTT	CASRSGTGVTEAFF
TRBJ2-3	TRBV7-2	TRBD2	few	TGTGCCAGCAGCTTAGTTGGGGCTAGCGGGAGCTGGGATACGCAGTATTTT	CASSLVGASGSWDTQYF
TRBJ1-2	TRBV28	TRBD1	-	TGTGCCAGCAGGGACAGGCAAGCTAACTATGGCTACACCTTC	CASRDRQANYGYTF
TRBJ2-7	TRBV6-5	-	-	TGTGCCAGCAGTTCCGGGACTTTATCCTACGAGCAGTACTTC	CASSSGTLSYEQYF
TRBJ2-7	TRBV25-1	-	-	TGTGCCAGCAGTGAATATGGCGGGCCCTACGAGCAGTACTTC	CASSEYGGPYEQYF
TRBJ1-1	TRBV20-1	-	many	TGCAGTGCTAGACCAACAGGGGAAGCTTTCTTT	CSARPTGEAFF
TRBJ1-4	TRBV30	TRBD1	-	TGTGCCTGGAGGAGTCAGGGGGTTGGTGAAAAACTGTTTTTT	CAWRSQGVGEKLFF
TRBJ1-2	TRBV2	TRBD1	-	TGTGCCAGCAGTGCCGGACAGGGGCTAGGCTACACCTTC	CASSAGQGLGYTF
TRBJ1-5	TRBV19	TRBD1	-	TGTGCCAGTAGACAAGGAGTGGACAGGGGCAATCAGCCCCAGCATTTT	CASRQGVDRGNQPQHF
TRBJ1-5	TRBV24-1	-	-	TGTGCCACCAGTGATCCCCGCAGGGAGGGCAATCAGCCCCAGCATTTT	CATSDPRREGNQPQHF